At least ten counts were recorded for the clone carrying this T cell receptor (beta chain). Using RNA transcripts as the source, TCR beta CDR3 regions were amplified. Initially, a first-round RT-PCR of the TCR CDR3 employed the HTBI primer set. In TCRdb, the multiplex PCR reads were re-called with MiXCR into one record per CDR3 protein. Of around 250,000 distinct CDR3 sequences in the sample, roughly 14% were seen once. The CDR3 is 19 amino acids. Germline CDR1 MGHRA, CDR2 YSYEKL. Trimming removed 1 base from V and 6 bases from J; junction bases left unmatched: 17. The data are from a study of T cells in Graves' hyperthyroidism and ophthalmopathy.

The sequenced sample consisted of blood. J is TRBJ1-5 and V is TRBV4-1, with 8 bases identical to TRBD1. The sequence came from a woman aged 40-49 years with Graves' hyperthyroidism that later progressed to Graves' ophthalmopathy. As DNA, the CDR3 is TGCGCCAGCAGCCAAGGTCGCAGGGGGCTGGCCGGGGGGTCTCAGCCCCAGCATTTT. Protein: CASSQGRRGLAGGSQPQHF.